The TCR beta chain under discussion was sequenced for a study of T-cell reconstitution after alpha-beta-depleted transplantation in children. Points from the study as a whole: Reportedly, alpha-beta T cells present about two months post-transplant originated from several hundred expanded clones of graft origin. From newly produced T cells came most of the T-cell counts and diversity one year after transplant. Recipient T cells and thymic progenitors that survived gave rise to the high TCRbeta diversity observed at day 60 in some patients.

Unique molecular identifiers were used in preparing the TCRbeta library. MiXCR was run by TCRdb on the PCR reads, yielding one entry per CDR3 protein. The sample has about 640,000 distinct CDR3 sequences, approximately 12% seen once. This clonotype was seen only a few times. What it recognizes is unknown. Germline V CDR1 and CDR2: SQVTM, ANQGSEA. V lost 6 bases to trimming and J lost 0 bases; unmatched junction nucleotides: 3. The length of the CDR3 is 13 residues. The chain has TRBV29-1 and TRBJ2-7; TRBD2 matches at 9 bases. Sequencing was performed on PBMCs, mostly from graft donor cells, taken 360 days after TCRalphabeta/CD19-depleted stem cell transplant. This clonotype was obtained from a male patient under 18 who had a stem cell transplant for acute myeloid leukemia, so the T cells may come from the graft donor. CDR3 residues: CSVRRGGSYEQYF. CDR3 DNA sequence: TGCAGCGTCCGGCGGGGGGGCTCCTACGAGCAGTACTTC.